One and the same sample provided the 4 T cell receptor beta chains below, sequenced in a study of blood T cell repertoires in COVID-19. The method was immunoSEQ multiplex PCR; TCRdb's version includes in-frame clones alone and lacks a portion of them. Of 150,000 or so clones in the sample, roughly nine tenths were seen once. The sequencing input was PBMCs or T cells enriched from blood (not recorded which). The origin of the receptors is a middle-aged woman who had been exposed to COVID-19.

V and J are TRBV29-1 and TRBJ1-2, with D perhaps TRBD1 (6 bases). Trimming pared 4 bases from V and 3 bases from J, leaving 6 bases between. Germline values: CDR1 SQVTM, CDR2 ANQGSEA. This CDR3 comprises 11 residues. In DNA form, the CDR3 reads TGCAGCGTTGGACAGGACTATGGCTACACCTTC. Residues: CSVGQDYGYTF. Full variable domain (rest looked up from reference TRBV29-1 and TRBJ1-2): SAVISQKPSRDICQRGTSLTIQCQVDSQVTMMFWYRQQPGQSLTLIATANQGSEATYESGFVIDKFPISRPNLTFSTLTVSNMSPEDSSIYLCSVGQDYGYTFGSGTRLTVV.

CDR3 in amino acids: CASSFINPGSGNTIYF. For the CDR3, the DNA is TGTGCCAGCAGTTTCATCAACCCCGGCTCTGGAAACACCATATATTTT. This rearrangement joins TRBV6-5 to TRBJ1-3, with D hard to call. V lost 4 bases, J lost 0 bases, and 13 bases lay in between. The CDR3 sequence is 16 residues long. The germline CDR1 and CDR2 sequences are MNHEY and SVGAGI.

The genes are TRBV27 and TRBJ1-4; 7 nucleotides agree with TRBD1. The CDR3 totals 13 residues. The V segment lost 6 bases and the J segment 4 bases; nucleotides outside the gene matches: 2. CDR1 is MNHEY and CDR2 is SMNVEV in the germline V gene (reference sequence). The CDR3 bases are TGTGCCAGCAGACAGGGGAATAATGAAAAACTGTTTTTT. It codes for CASRQGNNEKLFF.

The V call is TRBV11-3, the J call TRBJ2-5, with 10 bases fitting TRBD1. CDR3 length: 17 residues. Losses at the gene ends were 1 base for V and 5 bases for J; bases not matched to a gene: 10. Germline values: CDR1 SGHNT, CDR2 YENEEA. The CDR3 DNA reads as TGTGCCAGCAGCTTAGGGACCGGACAGGGGGTTTGGGAGACCCAGTACTTC. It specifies CASSLGTGQGVWETQYF.